The entry below gives a single T cell receptor beta chain sequence along with its context. The antigen this receptor binds is unknown. One end of the junction fails to match germline, which may point to a read error. This specimen belongs to a study of CD8+CD57+ T cells in acquired aplastic anemia (dated by TCRdb to between 2018 and 2020). Notes on the research overall: Extracted DNA from sorted CD4+ and CD8+ cells averaged around 3.4 ug, ranging from roughly 0.19 to 27.4 ug. CD8+CD57+ expansion was defined as a frequency above the mean frequency observed in healthy subjects. The research as a whole found: Although roughly 29 CD8+ CDR3 sequences were shared by patients and controls, these sequences appeared highly expressed in patients and within the immunodominant clones of patients. CD8+ Simpson's diversity did not differ significantly between patients and healthy controls (P=0.060).

Flow cytometry had shown CD8+CD57+ cell expansion in the patients selected for sequencing. Severe acquired aplastic anemia was diagnosed in all patients according to International Study of Aplastic Anemia and Agranulocytosis and Camitta criteria. No patient had received any therapy when blood was sampled. In this study, sorted CD4+ and CD8+ T cells from the blood of healthy subjects and of severe aplastic anemia patients had their TCR repertoires deep-sequenced. Patients were enrolled in the USA under clinicaltrials.gov protocols 00001620, 01623167, 00001397, 00071045, 00081523 and 00961064. Ficoll-Paque density gradient centrifugation was used to isolate peripheral blood mononuclear cells. Before DNA was extracted, CD4+ and CD8+ T cells were sorted using either FACS or magnetic beads. TCR beta VDJ combination and CDR3 sequence profiling used genomic DNA as the template. TCR repertoire sequencing was run on an Illumina HiSeq 2000. The study's processing was this. TRBV/TRBJ rearrangement plots, CDR3 size and DJ length profiles, and Simpson's diversity index were used to assess repertoires. The most abundant DNA sequence in the deep sequencing data was taken as the immunodominant clone. CDR3 amino acid sequences were checked for sharing across subjects and were also compared against the VDJdb database and published repertoires. The public reads were reprocessed in TCRdb via fastp at Q25 and MiXCR, keeping in-frame beta chains. Identical CDR3 protein sequences are pooled into one entry, listed with their most common genes and DNA. For this entry, the V and J calls and clone size follow TCRdb and not the study's own pipeline. The sample profile shows 150,000 to 200,000 distinct CDR3 sequences; 40% to 60% of them were found once. Jointly, the top ten make up roughly 30% of the sample.

As encoded in the germline V gene, CDR1 is SNHLY while CDR2 is FYNNEI. The CDR3 covers 14 residues, taking in both the cysteine and the phenylalanine. This entry keeps only the CDR3 DNA: 42 bases, framed from base 1. The V and J segments used are TRBV2 and TRBJ2-7; the D gene identity is not certain. Material: sorted CD4+, CD8+, or CD8+CD57+ T cells (not recorded which) from PBMCs. The clonotype was recovered from a human donor with aplastic anemia. The CDR3 here reads CASSGLDRAYEQYF. The bases read TGTGCTAGCAGTGGATTAGACCGAGCCTACGAGCAGTACTTC.